This T cell receptor beta chain was recovered during a study of CD8 T cells in Susac syndrome. Reverse transcription of about 0.5 to 1 ug RNA used random hexamers. From the immunoSEQ multiplex PCR reads, TCRdb called clonotypes with MiXCR, one entry per CDR3 protein. In the table there are 200,000 or so distinct CDR3 sequences, nearly 95% of which are singletons. Treatment-naive patients with stable or active relapsing-remitting disease served as multiple sclerosis controls. The CDR3 is 15 amino acids. The germline V gene encodes CDR1 SEHNR and CDR2 FQNEAQ (reference sequence). Trimming took 4 bases from V and 2 from J, leaving 12 bases between them.

The TCR comes from a human donor with multiple sclerosis. This chain joins TRBV7-9 and TRBJ2-1; tentatively, D is TRBD2 (6 bases). The sample comprised CD4+ T cells from PBMCs. CDR3 residues: CASSSRGGTYNEQFF. DNA of the CDR3: TGTGCCAGCAGCTCACGTGGAGGGACCTACAATGAGCAGTTCTTC.